One sample yielded the 9 T cell receptor beta chains listed below, sequenced in a study of shared clonotypes between healthy human individuals. The repertoire was sequenced with immunoSEQ multiplex PCR; TCRdb's copy has only in-frame clones and lacks some. The sample contains 850,000 to 1,100,000 clones, approximately 80% of which appear only once. Sequencing input: memory CD4+ T cells from PBMCs. This sample's subset: CD45RA-negative fraction. All receptors derive from a man aged 18 to 30 in good health. Some clones in this sample may be carry-over from other donors' samples.

This rearrangement joins TRBV6-5 to TRBJ1-2, with TRBD1 as a possible D gene (6 bases). The germline CDR1 and CDR2 sequences are MNHEY and SVGAGI. Between the trimmed V and J ends, which lost 5 bases and 7 bases, there was a span of 17 bases. The CDR3 length is 14 residues. The DNA of the CDR3 is TGTGCCAGCAGTCCGGAGGGTCAGGGGCGTGGCTACACCTTC. Its translation is CASSPEGQGRGYTF.

In nucleotides, the CDR3 is TGTGCCACCAGCAGAGGCGCTGGTGGGTTGTCGGAGACCCAGTACTTC. This codes for CATSRGAGGLSETQYF. The gene calls are TRBV15 and TRBJ2-5; no definite D call. The CDR3 extends over 16 amino acids. V was pared by 1 base and J by 5 bases, with 17 bases between. CDR1 is LNHNV, CDR2 YYDKDF, per germline (reference sequence). The full variable domain, in which reference TRBV15 and TRBJ2-5 provide the parts outside the CDR3, is DAMVIQNPRYQVTQFGKPVTLSCSQTLNHNVMYWYQQKSSQAPKLLFHYYDKDFNNEADTPDNFQSRRPNTSFCFLDIRSPGLGDTAMYLCATSRGAGGLSETQYFGPGTRLLVL.

This chain connects TRBV12-5 to TRBJ2-2; D not resolved. V shed 1 base and J shed 0 bases, with 6 bases lying between them. The V gene's germline CDR1 is LGHNT and CDR2 FRNRAP. The CDR3 length is 15 residues. Written as DNA, the CDR3 is TGTGCTAGTGGTTTGGGACGGCCGAACACCGGGGAGCTGTTTTTT. Its protein is CASGLGRPNTGELFF.

The chain employs TRBV11-2 and TRBJ2-4; D uncertain. The CDR3 totals 12 residues. Germline CDR1 and CDR2: SGHAT and FQNNGV. Trimming pared 5 bases from V and 5 bases from J, leaving 7 bases between. The CDR3 sequence is CASSPRENIQYF. DNA for the CDR3: TGTGCCAGCAGCCCAAGGGAAAACATTCAGTACTTC.

The chain recombines TRBV4-1 with TRBJ2-1; possible D gene TRBD2, 5 bases. CDR1 is MGHRA, CDR2 YSYEKL, per germline. This CDR3 contains 16 residues. V lost 0 bases and J 7 bases, leaving 16 bases between the germline ends. CDR3 in DNA: TGCGCCAGCAGCCAAGAACTAGGGTTGCGATGGAATGAGCAGTTCTTC. Amino acid sequence: CASSQELGLRWNEQFF.

The chain uses TRBV7-9 and TRBJ2-3; D possibly matches TRBD1 or TRBD2 (5 bases each). The ends were cut back, 6 bases at V and 3 bases at J, with 22 bases in the middle. The germline V gene encodes CDR1 SEHNR and CDR2 FQNEAQ (reference sequence). This CDR3 is 17 amino acids long. CDR3 residues: CASSPTPQGPVTDTQYF. CDR3 bases: TGTGCCAGCAGTCCAACACCGCAGGGACCCGTGACAGATACGCAGTATTTT.

Concerning this clone: One base separates it from a far larger clone, so it is likely a read error. The same CDR3 can be traced to other DNA sequences in this sample. The rearrangement joins TRBV28 to TRBJ2-5; the D is unclear. Trimming pared 5 bases from V and 2 bases from J, leaving 3 bases between. This CDR3 region has 11 residues. The germline V gene has CDR1 MDHEN and CDR2 SYDVKM. CDR3 in DNA: TGTGCCAGCAGTCTGCAAGAGACCCAGTACTTC. Amino acids: CASSLQETQYF.

V usage is TRBV30 and J usage is TRBJ2-5; either TRBD1 or TRBD2 may supply D (5 bases each). V was pared by 5 bases and J by 6 bases, with 31 bases between. This CDR3 is built from 18 residues. The germline CDR1 and CDR2 sequences are GTSNPN and SVGIG (reference sequence). For the CDR3, the DNA is TGTGCCTGGGGGGCCTATCGGGTGGGAGACGGACCAAGGAAGACCCAGTACTTC. It specifies CAWGAYRVGDGPRKTQYF.

A remark on this clone: The sample carries other DNA sequences with the same CDR3. This chain uses TRBV11-3 with TRBJ1-4, with D possibly being TRBD1 (5 bases). CDR3 length equals 14 residues. CDR1 is SGHNT, CDR2 YENEEA, per germline. V was pared by 3 bases and J by 1 base, with 6 bases between. CDR3 in DNA: TGTGCCAGCAGCTTGGGGCAAACTAATGAAAAACTGTTTTTT. Its translation is CASSLGQTNEKLFF. The complete variable domain, with remaining parts taken from reference TRBV11-3 and TRBJ1-4, reads EAGVVQSPRYKIIEKKQPVAFWCNPISGHNTLYWYLQNLGQGPELLIRYENEEAVDDSQLPKDRFSAERLKGVDSTLKIQPAELGDSAVYLCASSLGQTNEKLFFGSGTQLSVL.